This T cell receptor (beta chain) appears in the sequencing data of a study of cytomegalovirus exposure and HLA in healthy donors. General study findings and limits: The later analysis indicated that the majority of CMV-associated TCR beta chains appeared HLA-restricted. Presence/absence results assume similar sequencing depth per donor, which may not hold.

This clone showed up just a few times. Its matching antigen is unknown. 13 Jbeta primers and 60 Vbeta primers were used for the PCR. This table comes from immunoSEQ multiplex PCR, and its TCRdb copy is limited to in-frame clones, with some not included. The data show more than 65,000 clones, about 74% seen once. The CDR3 loop spans 14 amino acids. The V and J ends lost 1 base and 8 bases respectively, with 12 bases between them. Germline V gene data show CDR1 as LNHDA and CDR2 as SQIVND (reference sequence). This TCR derives from a man in his forties in good health and CMV-seronegative. The chain employs TRBV19 and TRBJ2-1; D perhaps matches TRBD1 (6 bases). The sequenced material came from PBMCs. The CDR3, as DNA: TGTGCCAGTAGTATAGGTCGCAGGGGCGATGAGCAGTTCTTC. As protein: CASSIGRRGDEQFF.